This TCR beta chain comes out of a study of T cell changes during pregnancy in multiple sclerosis. CDR1 is LNHDA and CDR2 is SQIVND in the germline V gene (reference sequence). The CDR3 contains 13 residues. Trimming took off 3 bases at V and 1 base at J, with 7 bases between the two ends. TCRdb's copy holds only in-frame clones and misses some; the assay was immunoSEQ multiplex PCR. The table lists roughly 46,000 clones, 90% to 95% of them singletons, with almost 4.5% in the top ten. The chain links TRBV19 to TRBJ2-7; D call uncertain. Sequencing was performed on CD8+ T cells from peripheral blood mononuclear cells, taken in the first trimester of pregnancy. This TCR was sampled from a female donor with multiple sclerosis, enrolled in a pregnancy study. CDR3 bases: TGTGCCAGTAGTATGGGCGAGTCCTACGAGCAGTACTTC. Translating gives CASSMGESYEQYF.